This is a list of T cell receptor beta chains from one sample in a study. TCRdb called the RT-PCR reads again in MiXCR, with one record for every CDR3 protein. This sample has around 700,000 distinct CDR3 sequences; 14% occur once, and the top ten carry 3.6%. Sequenced: memory CD4+ T cells from blood. Source of these receptors: a female donor in good health, serving as a healthy control. The CDR3 runs from the conserved cysteine through the conserved F or W. A D gene is named only where the DNA matches it firmly.

v_call: TRBV20-1
cdr3_length: 15
j_call: TRBJ1-2
d_call: TRBD1
cdr3_aa: CSASLGTGGDYGYTF

v_call: TRBV11-2
cdr3_length: 13
j_call: TRBJ2-7
d_call: .
cdr3_aa: CASTPVRSGEQYF

v_call: TRBV10-1
cdr3_length: 15
j_call: TRBJ1-1
d_call: TRBD1
cdr3_aa: CASTGTVGARTEAFF

v_call: TRBV6-6
cdr3_length: 14
j_call: TRBJ1-5
d_call: TRBD1
cdr3_aa: CASSYDREGQPQHF

v_call: TRBV6-2/TRBV6-3
cdr3_length: 13
j_call: TRBJ1-6
d_call: TRBD1
cdr3_aa: CASLRGVNSPLHF

v_call: TRBV20-1
cdr3_length: 17
j_call: TRBJ2-7
d_call: TRBD1
cdr3_aa: CSARPGTGVSSTYEQYF

v_call: TRBV20-1
cdr3_length: 13
j_call: TRBJ1-2
d_call: .
cdr3_aa: CSARTSLGYGYTF

v_call: TRBV5-1
cdr3_length: 15
j_call: TRBJ2-1
d_call: .
cdr3_aa: CASSLSGQMYNEQFF

v_call: TRBV7-9
cdr3_length: 13
j_call: TRBJ2-3
d_call: TRBD1
cdr3_aa: CASSSGQGDTQYF

v_call: TRBV27
cdr3_length: 18
j_call: TRBJ2-1
d_call: TRBD1
cdr3_aa: CASSPRTGGSGNYNEQFF

v_call: TRBV7-2
cdr3_length: 13
j_call: TRBJ2-5
d_call: .
cdr3_aa: CASSLQPGETQYF

v_call: TRBV9
cdr3_length: 17
j_call: TRBJ2-3
d_call: .
cdr3_aa: CASSSPLGGLSTDTQYF

v_call: TRBV24-1
cdr3_length: 15
j_call: TRBJ2-3
d_call: .
cdr3_aa: CACSNSSDPRDTQYF

v_call: TRBV6-6
cdr3_length: 13
j_call: TRBJ1-2
d_call: .
cdr3_aa: CASSSDGAIGYTF

v_call: TRBV20-1
cdr3_length: 14
j_call: TRBJ1-1
d_call: .
cdr3_aa: CSASAALGFSEAFF

v_call: TRBV4-1
cdr3_length: 16
j_call: TRBJ2-1
d_call: TRBD2
cdr3_aa: CASSQGSASGRGEQFF

v_call: TRBV20-1
cdr3_length: 14
j_call: TRBJ1-2
d_call: .
cdr3_aa: CSALDIGILYGYTF

v_call: TRBV20-1
cdr3_length: 14
j_call: TRBJ1-2
d_call: .
cdr3_aa: CSAKSHGPNYGYTF

v_call: TRBV10-3
cdr3_length: 19
j_call: TRBJ2-1
d_call: TRBD2
cdr3_aa: CAISVPNLAGGSYDNEQFF

v_call: TRBV5-1
cdr3_length: 14
j_call: TRBJ1-4
d_call: .
cdr3_aa: CASSPRETREKLFF

v_call: TRBV15
cdr3_length: 13
j_call: TRBJ2-5
d_call: .
cdr3_aa: CATSRAIQETQYF

v_call: TRBV29-1
cdr3_length: 12
j_call: TRBJ2-6
d_call: .
cdr3_aa: CSVFAGANVLTF

v_call: TRBV7-2
cdr3_length: 16
j_call: TRBJ2-1
d_call: .
cdr3_aa: CASSLTPDYSYNEQFF

v_call: TRBV20-1
cdr3_length: 13
j_call: TRBJ2-5
d_call: .
cdr3_aa: CSARRGLQETQYF

v_call: TRBV6-5
cdr3_length: 16
j_call: TRBJ1-1
d_call: TRBD1
cdr3_aa: CASSFRDRPPNTEAFF